This T cell receptor beta chain is drawn from a study of identical twins. TCRdb re-analysed the 5' RACE reads in MiXCR, keeping a single row per CDR3 protein. The profile shows 230,000 or so distinct CDR3 sequences, 6.5% to 9.5% of them singletons. Study observations and caveats: Invariant MAIT and iNKT cells could partly confound zero-insertion analyses. Fewer insertions characterized abundant cord blood beta clonotypes, whereas memory repertoires showed none. Twin-shared out-of-frame alpha sequences were enriched for low generation probability.

This clonotype was detected a few times. Its specificity is not known. Per germline, CDR1 SGHTA and CDR2 FQGNSA. The V end lost 3 bases, the J end lost 7 bases, and 19 bases lay between the germline ends. The CDR3 runs to 16 residues. All donors were healthy Caucasians. This sample also appeared in a second study, on yellow fever vaccine responses in identical twins.

The chain couples TRBV7-2 to TRBJ2-1; no clear D. This clonotype was sampled from a woman between 18 and 29 years old in good health. The sequencing sample was made of CD8+ T cells sorted from blood. In DNA form, the CDR3 reads TGTGCCAGCAGCTTGAATTGGGGATCTAGGATAAATGAGCAGTTCTTC. This gives the protein CASSLNWGSRINEQFF.